Listed here are 8 T cell receptor beta chains from one sample, sequenced in a study of OX40 agonist ivuxolimab in advanced cancers. Sequencing used immunoSEQ multiplex PCR; TCRdb keeps in-frame clones, though not all of them. The profile covers about 76,000 clones, with approximately 85% appearing a single time and roughly 0.66% taken by the ten largest. This specimen consisted of CD4+ or CD8+ T cells sorted from blood, obtained in a trial of the OX40 agonist ivuxolimab. The receptors here all came from an adult with an advanced solid tumor such as melanoma, head and neck, liver or kidney cancer.

The chain combines TRBV30 with TRBJ1-2; tentative D call: TRBD1 (5 bases). In germline, CDR1 is GTSNPN, CDR2 SVGIG (reference sequence). V lost 0 bases to trimming and J lost 12 bases, with 11 bases between them. This CDR3 is built from 11 residues. CDR3 nucleotides: TGTGCCTGGAGTGTACTCCTGGGGCACACCTTC. It is translated as CAWSVLLGHTF.

The chain carries TRBV7-8 and TRBJ2-5; possible D gene TRBD1, 6 bases. The CDR3 extends over 13 amino acids. Germline V gene lookup returns CDR1 SGHVS and CDR2 FQNEAQ. V dropped 0 bases and J dropped 4 bases, with 6 bases sitting between them. CDR3 loop: CASSLAGAETQYF. The CDR3 DNA is TGTGCCAGCAGCTTAGCGGGGGCAGAGACCCAGTACTTC.

V gene TRBV2 combines with J gene TRBJ1-3, with 9 nucleotides matching TRBD1. The CDR3 extends over 16 amino acids. V shed 8 bases, J shed 2 bases, and the junction held 10 bases outside the gene matches. Germline assignment: CDR1 SNHLY and CDR2 FYNNEI. The CDR3 loop is CASANRRTGAGNTIYF. CDR3 bases: TGTGCCAGCGCGAATAGGAGGACAGGGGCTGGAAACACCATATATTTT.

The chain combines TRBV7-3 with TRBJ2-1; 10 bases match TRBD2. CDR3 length: 16 residues. Per the germline V gene, CDR1 is SGHTA and CDR2 is FQGTGA. J gave up 0 bases and V 5 bases, and 4 bases lay outside the gene matches. The DNA of the CDR3 is TGTGCCAGCAGCGGTAGCGGGGGGAGCTCCTACAATGAGCAGTTCTTC. It encodes CASSGSGGSSYNEQFF. The full variable domain, with the rest looked up from reference TRBV7-3 and TRBJ2-1, is GAGVSQTPSNKVTEKGKYVELRCDPISGHTALYWYRQSLGQGPEFLIYFQGTGAADDSGLPNDRFFAVRPEGSVSTLKIQRTERGDSAVYLCASSGSGGSSYNEQFFGPGTRLTVL.

CDR3 bases: TGTGCCAGCTCACTCTCCGGGACAGGGCTCACCGGGGAGCTGTTTTTT. It yields the protein CASSLSGTGLTGELFF. The chain employs TRBV18 and TRBJ2-2, with 9 bases that match TRBD1. Germline V gives CDR1 KGHSH, CDR2 LQKENI. The CDR3 runs 16 residues. The J segment lost 4 bases and the V segment lost 4 bases, leaving 7 bases of the junction unmatched.

The chain joins TRBV7-2 to TRBJ2-7; D is perhaps TRBD2 (5 bases). Germline V gene data show CDR1 as SGHTA and CDR2 as FQGNSA. V shed 0 bases and J shed 7 bases, with 10 bases lying between them. This CDR3 contains 13 residues. CDR3 amino acids: CASSLARAREQYF. CDR3 nucleotides: TGTGCCAGCAGCTTAGCGAGGGCTAGGGAGCAGTACTTC.

V and J are TRBV5-1 and TRBJ2-2, with 7 bases fitting TRBD2. V lost 3 bases, J lost 6 bases, and 8 bases stayed unmatched. The germline V gene encodes CDR1 SGHRS and CDR2 YFSETQ. This CDR3 is 15 amino acids long. The CDR3 region is CASSSGPRGAGELFF. CDR3 bases: TGCGCCAGCAGCTCCGGACCCCGGGGGGCCGGGGAGCTGTTTTTT.

The chain has TRBV27 and TRBJ1-1; a possible D gene is TRBD1 (5 bases). The V gene lost 0 bases and the J gene lost 0 bases, with 8 bases spanning the gap. From germline, CDR1 is MNHEY and CDR2 SMNVEV (reference sequence). The CDR3 length is 15 residues. The CDR3 here is CASSLSQGMNTEAFF. As DNA, the CDR3 is TGTGCCAGCAGTTTATCGCAGGGTATGAACACTGAAGCTTTCTTT.